In its sample, the clone carrying this TCR beta chain was seen a few times. As yet, its antigen is unknown. Germline values: CDR1 SGHDN, CDR2 FVKESK. J gave up 5 bases and V 2 bases, and 5 bases lay outside the gene matches. The CDR3 length is 15 residues. Using constant-segment primers, 5'RACE produced TCR alpha and TCR beta cDNA libraries carrying sample barcodes and UMIs. TCRdb redid the calling of the 5' RACE reads with MiXCR, one entry per CDR3 protein. The data contain more than 450,000 distinct CDR3 sequences, roughly 18% of them singletons. These data belong to a study of T-cell memory formation after mild COVID-19. Whole-study findings and limits: Pre-infection memory already had some responding clones, implying cross-reactive memory joined.

Sequenced material: PBMCs or a T cell subset sorted from them (not recorded which). The receptor's source is an adult woman who had mild COVID-19 (a few samples of this study predate the infection). Cell type and time point are not known. This chain links TRBV14 with TRBJ2-7, with TRBD1 identical over 11 bases. The CDR3 coding sequence is TGTGCCAGCAGCCAACGAGGACAGGGGGCAAACGAGCAGTACTTC. This sequence encodes CASSQRGQGANEQYF.